The T cell receptor beta chain described here comes from a study of beta chain features in type 1 diabetes. For the study at large: The patients were much like the healthy donors in age, gender and cell yields.

Expressed TCRB transcripts were sequenced because the entire RNA isolate underwent reverse transcription. The protocol was immunoSEQ multiplex PCR, while the TCRdb copy is restricted to in-frame clones and leaves out a portion. This sample yields roughly 380,000 clones, of which about 18% are seen a single time; about 0.045% belongs to the top ten. This clone showed up just a few times. This CDR3 has 15 amino acids. The V gene's germline CDR1 is KGHSH and CDR2 LQKENI. The V gene lost 3 bases and the J gene lost 0 bases, with 9 bases spanning the gap. The V gene is TRBV18, the J gene TRBJ2-1, with D possibly being TRBD1 (6 bases). The sequencing input was naive CD4+ T cells from blood. This sequence was found in a woman aged 18-30 years in good health. The CDR3 loop reads CASSPGQFSYNEQFF. The CDR3 bases are TGTGCCAGCTCACCCGGACAGTTCTCCTACAATGAGCAGTTCTTC.